This T cell receptor beta chain derives from a study of shared clonotypes between healthy human individuals. This table comes from immunoSEQ multiplex PCR, and its TCRdb copy is limited to in-frame clones, with some not included. The data show about 480,000 clones, with 75% to 85% seen just once and about an eighth held by the top ten. Healthy and HIV-negative, the adult donors had no recent acute infections or vaccinations. The germline CDR1 and CDR2 sequences are SNHLY and FYNNEI. Trimming removed 5 bases from V and 3 bases from J, with 16 bases in between. The CDR3 is 16 amino acids. The sample consisted of PBMCs. This TCR derives from a middle-aged woman in good health. Some clones in this sample may be carry-over from other donors' samples. V usage is TRBV2 and J usage is TRBJ1-4, with unresolved D. DNA for the CDR3: TGTGCCAGCAGTCCACGTTGGGGTTGGTCTAATGAAAAACTGTTTTTT. As protein: CASSPRWGWSNEKLFF. The whole variable domain, remainder taken from reference TRBV2 and TRBJ1-4, is EPEVTQTPSHQVTQMGQEVILRCVPISNHLYFYWYRQILGQKVEFLVSFYNNEISEKSEIFDDQFSVERPDGSNFTLKIRSTKLEDSAMYFCASSPRWGWSNEKLFFGSGTQLSVL.